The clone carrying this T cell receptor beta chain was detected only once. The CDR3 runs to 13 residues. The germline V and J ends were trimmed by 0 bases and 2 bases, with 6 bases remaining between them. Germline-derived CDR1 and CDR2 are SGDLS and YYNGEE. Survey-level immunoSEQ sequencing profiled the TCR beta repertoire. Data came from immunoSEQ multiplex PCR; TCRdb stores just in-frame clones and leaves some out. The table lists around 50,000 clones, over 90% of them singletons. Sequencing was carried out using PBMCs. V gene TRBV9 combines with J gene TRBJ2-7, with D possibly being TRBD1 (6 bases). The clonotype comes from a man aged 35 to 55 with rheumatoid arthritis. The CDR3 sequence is CASSVGTAYEQYF. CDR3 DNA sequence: TGTGCCAGCAGCGTAGGGACAGCCTACGAGCAGTACTTC.